Presented here are 21 T cell receptor beta chains from one specimen sequenced in a study of somatic mutations in cytotoxic T cells in rheumatoid arthritis. This table comes from immunoSEQ multiplex PCR, and its TCRdb copy is limited to in-frame clones, with some not included. The sample includes some 12,000 clones, roughly 73% of them seen just once. Sequenced material: CD8+ T cells sorted from blood. These receptors were obtained from a man between 60 and 70 years old in good health.

The chain employs TRBV13 and TRBJ2-1, with no clear D. Germline CDR1 PRHDT, CDR2 FYEKMQ (reference sequence). With 5 bases removed from V and 12 bases from J, the gap between germline ends came to 14 bases. The CDR3 runs 12 residues. The CDR3 spells CASSKQQLGQFF. CDR3 coding DNA: TGTGCCAGCAGCAAACAGCAACTTGGGCAGTTCTTC. Drawing the rest from reference TRBV13 and TRBJ2-1, the complete variable domain is AAGVIQSPRHLIKEKRETATLKCYPIPRHDTVYWYQQGPGQDPQFLISFYEKMQSDKGSIPDRFSAQQFSDYHSELNMSSLELGDSALYFCASSKQQLGQFFGPGTRLTVL.

The chain combines TRBV4-3 with TRBJ1-2; D not certain. V lost 0 bases and J 3 bases, leaving 11 bases between the germline ends. This CDR3 is built from 15 residues. Per germline, CDR1 LGHNA and CDR2 YSLEER. The DNA for the CDR3 is TGCGCCAGCAGCCAAGATCTTACGGGCGACTATGGCTACACCTTC. Residues: CASSQDLTGDYGYTF.

This clone came up a few times. The chain joins TRBV4-2 to TRBJ2-6; a weak D match, TRBD1 (5 bases). The V end lost 0 bases, the J end lost 4 bases, and 10 bases lay between the germline ends. Germline CDR1 reads LGHNA; CDR2 reads YNFKEQ. The CDR3 is made up of 16 amino acids. CDR3 coding DNA: TGTGCCAGCAGCCAAGATCAGGGAATGGGGGCCAACGTCCTGACTTTC. Translating it yields CASSQDQGMGANVLTF.

The chain is built from TRBV28 and TRBJ2-3; D gene unclear. V gave up 5 bases and J gave up 2 bases, with 8 bases separating them. The CDR3 extends over 13 amino acids. CDR1 and CDR2 (germline): MDHEN, SYDVKM. CDR3 bases: TGTGCCAGCAGTCTACTTACCACAGATACGCAGTATTTT. Amino acids: CASSLLTTDTQYF.

The V call is TRBV4-3, the J call TRBJ1-2; D remains ambiguous. Germline V lookup: CDR1 LGHNA, CDR2 YSLEER. This CDR3 region has 14 residues. Between the trimmed V and J ends, which lost 1 base and 8 bases, there was a span of 14 bases. CDR3 sequence reads: CASSQASGVGGYTF. The CDR3 bases are TGCGCCAGCAGCCAAGCGAGCGGGGTAGGGGGCTACACCTTC.

This chain connects TRBV6-1 to TRBJ2-3; 9 nucleotides agree with TRBD1. V trimming: 7 bases; J trimming: 4 bases; junction bases outside the gene matches: 9. The CDR3 loop spans 15 amino acids. Germline V gene lookup returns CDR1 MNHNS and CDR2 SASEGT. The CDR3 protein is CASNDATGGADTQYF. The CDR3 nucleotides read TGTGCCAGCAATGACGCGACAGGGGGGGCAGATACGCAGTATTTT.

The chain is built from TRBV6-1 and TRBJ2-7, with D unclear. Germline V gene lookup returns CDR1 MNHNS and CDR2 SASEGT. V was shortened by 2 bases and J by 7 bases, with 15 bases between the two germline ends. The CDR3 sequence is 14 residues long. The CDR3 nucleotides are TGTGCCAGCAGTGAAATGTGGCCACCCGAGGAGCAGTACTTC. Amino acid sequence: CASSEMWPPEEQYF.

The gene calls are TRBV5-6 and TRBJ2-7; D gene uncertain. V was shortened by 0 bases and J by 3 bases, with 7 bases between the two germline ends. Germline values: CDR1 SGHDT, CDR2 YYEEEE. The CDR3 has 13 amino acids. For the CDR3, the DNA is TGTGCCAGCAGCTTGGAGAGTTACTACGAGCAGTACTTC. Protein product: CASSLESYYEQYF.

This rearrangement joins TRBV9 to TRBJ1-2; D remains unclear. There are 11 residues in the CDR3. Germline-derived CDR1 and CDR2 are SGDLS and YYNGEE. V lost 5 bases to trimming and J lost 8 bases, with 10 bases between them. The DNA for the CDR3 is TGTGCCAGCAGGGACGAGGCGGGCTACACCTTC. This encodes CASRDEAGYTF. Complete variable domain (other parts from reference TRBV9 and TRBJ1-2): DSGVTQTPKHLITATGQRVTLRCSPRSGDLSVYWYQQSLDQGLQFLIQYYNGEERAKGNILERFSAQQFPDLHSELNLSSLELGDSALYFCASRDEAGYTFGSGTRLTVV.

CDR3 amino acids: CASSIGENTEAFF. CDR3 in DNA: TGTGCCAGTAGTATAGGGGAGAACACTGAAGCTTTCTTT. The chain links TRBV19 to TRBJ1-1; D is uncertain. Germline CDR1 is LNHDA and CDR2 is SQIVND (reference sequence). CDR3 size: 13 residues. Trimming stripped 1 base from V and 1 base from J, with 4 bases between.

The rearrangement joins TRBV6-5 to TRBJ1-1; TRBD1 aligns across 8 bases. In germline, CDR1 is MNHEY, CDR2 SVGAGI. The CDR3 sequence is 15 residues long. The V segment lost 8 bases and the J segment 1 base; nucleotides outside the gene matches: 9. The CDR3 is CASRREDRENTEAFF. Here the CDR3 DNA reads TGTGCCAGCCGTCGGGAGGACAGGGAGAACACTGAAGCTTTCTTT.

The chain employs TRBV19 and TRBJ1-3; D is unresolved. V dropped 8 bases and J dropped 6 bases, with 5 bases sitting between them. The CDR3 length is 10 residues. CDR1 is LNHDA, CDR2 SQIVND, per germline (reference sequence). CDR3 nucleotide sequence: TGTGCCAGTGGCAAAAACACCATATATTTT. Protein product: CASGKNTIYF.

J is TRBJ2-7 and V is TRBV5-1; weak D call: TRBD1 (5 bases). V shed 0 bases and J shed 7 bases, with 8 bases lying between them. The CDR3 spans 12 residues. Looked up from germline, CDR1 is SGHRS and CDR2 is YFSETQ. DNA for the CDR3: TGCGCCAGCAGCTTGGTAGGGGAAGAGCAGTACTTC. Translating gives CASSLVGEEQYF.

The chain carries TRBV19 and TRBJ2-5; D uncertain. CDR3 size: 13 residues. V shed 3 bases and J shed 5 bases, with 10 bases lying between them. From germline, CDR1 is LNHDA and CDR2 SQIVND (reference sequence). The CDR3 loop is CASSMSIGETQYF. DNA for the CDR3: TGTGCCAGTAGTATGTCTATCGGGGAGACCCAGTACTTC.

This chain uses TRBV28 with TRBJ1-4, with D hard to call. The CDR3 is made up of 17 amino acids. Germline V gene data show CDR1 as MDHEN and CDR2 as SYDVKM. V was cut by 7 bases and J by 0 bases, with 18 bases left in between. Here the CDR3 reads CASMNLDLGATNEKLFF. As DNA, the CDR3 is TGTGCCAGCATGAACTTGGATTTGGGAGCAACTAATGAAAAACTGTTTTTT. Filled out from reference TRBV28 and TRBJ1-4, the complete variable domain reads DVKVTQSSRYLVKRTGEKVFLECVQDMDHENMFWYRQDPGLGLRLIYFSYDVKMKEKGDIPEGYSVSREKKERFSLILESASTNQTSMYLCASMNLDLGATNEKLFFGSGTQLSVL.

This rearrangement joins TRBV15 to TRBJ2-3, with D unresolved. Trimming pared 3 bases from V and 6 bases from J, leaving 13 bases between. This CDR3 is 14 amino acids long. Germline assignment: CDR1 LNHNV and CDR2 YYDKDF (reference sequence). The CDR3, as DNA: TGTGCCACCAGCAGCACCAGAGAACGGGATACGCAGTATTTT. This sequence encodes CATSSTRERDTQYF. Full variable domain (remainder filled in from reference TRBV15 and TRBJ2-3): DAMVIQNPRYQVTQFGKPVTLSCSQTLNHNVMYWYQQKSSQAPKLLFHYYDKDFNNEADTPDNFQSRRPNTSFCFLDIRSPGLGDTAMYLCATSSTRERDTQYFGPGTRLTVL.

This chain links TRBV9 with TRBJ2-1; 9 positions agree with TRBD2. The V gene end was trimmed by 4 bases and the J gene end by 11 bases; junction bases not matched to a gene: 16. Germline CDR1 SGDLS, CDR2 YYNGEE. This CDR3 has 16 residues. The CDR3 here is CASSPPGTSPIRKQFF. In nucleotides, the CDR3 is TGTGCCAGCAGCCCTCCGGGGACTAGCCCAATAAGGAAGCAGTTCTTC. Full variable domain (remainder filled in from reference TRBV9 and TRBJ2-1): DSGVTQTPKHLITATGQRVTLRCSPRSGDLSVYWYQQSLDQGLQFLIQYYNGEERAKGNILERFSAQQFPDLHSELNLSSLELGDSALYFCASSPPGTSPIRKQFFGPGTRLTVL.

The chain has TRBV9 and TRBJ2-7; TRBD1 is a possible D gene (5 bases). Per the germline V gene, CDR1 is SGDLS and CDR2 is YYNGEE. With 1 base removed from V and 5 bases from J, the gap between germline ends came to 13 bases. The CDR3 sequence is 14 residues long. The CDR3 region is CASSVFDSHHEQYF. Here the CDR3 DNA reads TGTGCCAGCAGCGTATTTGACAGCCACCACGAGCAGTACTTC. Complete variable domain (other parts from reference TRBV9 and TRBJ2-7): DSGVTQTPKHLITATGQRVTLRCSPRSGDLSVYWYQQSLDQGLQFLIQYYNGEERAKGNILERFSAQQFPDLHSELNLSSLELGDSALYFCASSVFDSHHEQYFGPGTRLTVT.

This clone is judged medium-sized. The V call is TRBV7-6, the J call TRBJ2-7; TRBD1 aligns across 7 bases. Germline CDR1 SGHVS, CDR2 FNYEAQ. The CDR3 spans 14 residues. J lost 0 bases, V lost 3 bases, and 2 bases had no gene match. Here the CDR3 DNA reads TGTGCCAGCAGCTTGGGGGACAGCTCCTACGAGCAGTACTTC. Translation gives CASSLGDSSYEQYF. Full variable domain (missing parts from reference TRBV7-6 and TRBJ2-7): GAGVSQSPRYKVTKRGQDVALRCDPISGHVSLYWYRQALGQGPEFLTYFNYEAQQDKSGLPNDRFSAERPEGSISTLTIQRTEQRDSAMYRCASSLGDSSYEQYFGPGTRLTVT.

V and J are TRBV5-1 and TRBJ2-2, with D uncertain. Trimming took off 7 bases at V and 4 bases at J, with 8 bases between the two ends. This CDR3 has 12 residues. The germline V gene encodes CDR1 SGHRS and CDR2 YFSETQ. The CDR3 DNA is TGCGCCAGCGGGGTGAGCACCGGGGAGCTGTTTTTT. This encodes CASGVSTGELFF.

The V gene is TRBV2, the J gene TRBJ1-6; tentatively, D is TRBD1 (6 bases). From germline, CDR1 is SNHLY and CDR2 FYNNEI. Trimming took off 2 bases at V and 4 bases at J, with 6 bases between the two ends. The CDR3 is 14 amino acids. The CDR3 nucleotides read TGTGCCAGCAGTGAAACAGGGTATAATTCACCCCTCCACTTT. The encoded protein is CASSETGYNSPLHF.